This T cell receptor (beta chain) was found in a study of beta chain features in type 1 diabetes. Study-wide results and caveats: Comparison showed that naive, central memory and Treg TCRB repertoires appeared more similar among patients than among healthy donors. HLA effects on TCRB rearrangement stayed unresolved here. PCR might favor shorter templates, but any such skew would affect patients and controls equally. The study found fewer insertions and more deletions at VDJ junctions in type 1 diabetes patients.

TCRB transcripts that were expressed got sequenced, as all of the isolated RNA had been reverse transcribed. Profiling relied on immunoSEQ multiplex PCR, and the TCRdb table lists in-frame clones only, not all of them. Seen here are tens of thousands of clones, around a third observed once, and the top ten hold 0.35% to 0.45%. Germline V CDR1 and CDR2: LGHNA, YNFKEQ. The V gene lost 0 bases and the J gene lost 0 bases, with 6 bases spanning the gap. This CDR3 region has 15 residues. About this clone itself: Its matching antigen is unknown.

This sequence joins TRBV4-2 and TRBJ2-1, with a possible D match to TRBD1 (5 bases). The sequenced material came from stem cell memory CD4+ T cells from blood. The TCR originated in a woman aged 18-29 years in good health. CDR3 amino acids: CASSQDQGSYNEQFF. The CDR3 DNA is TGTGCCAGCAGCCAAGATCAGGGCTCCTACAATGAGCAGTTCTTC.